The 9 T cell receptor beta chains below come from one sample, sequenced in a study of cytomegalovirus exposure and HLA in healthy donors. With 60 Vbeta and 13 Jbeta primers, the PCR was carried out. Only in-frame clones appear in the TCRdb table, and some are missing; sequencing was by immunoSEQ multiplex PCR. The sample lists tens of thousands of clones, more than 75% seen once, with about 23% in the top ten. The sample taken for sequencing was PBMCs. Receptors were obtained from a woman between 45 and 60 years old in good health and CMV-seropositive.

The rearrangement joins TRBV29-1 to TRBJ2-1, with a tentative D call TRBD2 (5 bases). Germline values: CDR1 SQVTM, CDR2 ANQGSEA. The CDR3 has 10 amino acids. Written as DNA, the CDR3 is TGCGCGTCGGGAAAGAATGAGCAGTTCTTC. Residues: CASGKNEQFF.

The chain recombines TRBV2 with TRBJ2-1, with 7 nucleotides matching TRBD2. CDR3 length: 16 residues. V lost 2 bases and J lost 8; bases outside the gene matches: 12. In germline, CDR1 is SNHLY, CDR2 FYNNEI. CDR3 nucleotides: TGTGCCAGCAGTGAATTTCGCGGGAGCCAAGGGGATGAGCAGTTCTTC. Its translation: CASSEFRGSQGDEQFF.

J is TRBJ2-2 and V is TRBV19; D is perhaps TRBD2 (6 bases). Germline V gene sequence: CDR1 LNHDA, CDR2 SQIVND (reference sequence). The germline V and J ends were trimmed by 5 bases and 8 bases, with 15 bases remaining between them. The CDR3 length is 14 residues. CDR3 residues: CASSPWDSGGELFF. DNA for the CDR3: TGTGCCAGTAGTCCCTGGGACTCAGGGGGGGAGCTGTTTTTT.

The CDR3 coding sequence is TGCGCCAGCAGCTTGGGTATCGGGACTGCCTGGGACACTGAAGCTTTCTTT. This sequence encodes CASSLGIGTAWDTEAFF. V gene TRBV5-1 combines with J gene TRBJ1-1, with D perhaps TRBD1 (5 bases). V lost 0 bases, J lost 3 bases, and 18 bases lay in between. The CDR3 has 17 residues. Per germline, CDR1 SGHRS and CDR2 YFSETQ. The whole variable domain, remainder taken from reference TRBV5-1 and TRBJ1-1, is KAGVTQTPRYLIKTRGQQVTLSCSPISGHRSVSWYQQTPGQGLQFLFEYFSETQRNKGNFPGRFSGRQFSNSRSEMNVSTLELGDSALYLCASSLGIGTAWDTEAFFGQGTRLTVV.

This chain uses TRBV2 with TRBJ1-5, with D perhaps TRBD1 (6 bases). V was trimmed by 6 bases and J by 2 bases, leaving 8 bases between them. CDR1 is SNHLY and CDR2 is FYNNEI in the germline V gene. The CDR3 consists of 13 residues. As DNA, the CDR3 is TGTGCCAGCAGAAACAGGGGCAATCAGCCCCAGCATTTT. This sequence encodes CASRNRGNQPQHF.

V usage is TRBV25-1 and J usage is TRBJ2-1, with 10 bases that match TRBD2. The V segment lost 6 bases and the J segment 10 bases; nucleotides outside the gene matches: 15. Germline V gene sequence: CDR1 MGHDK, CDR2 SYGVNS. The CDR3 is made up of 16 amino acids. CDR3 DNA: TGTGCCAGCAGGAATTCAGCGGGAGGGGGTTTTGGGGAGCAGTTCTTC. Translating it yields CASRNSAGGGFGEQFF.

The chain employs TRBV13 and TRBJ1-6, with 7 bases matching TRBD1. The length of the CDR3 is 19 residues. Germline-derived CDR1 and CDR2 are PRHDT and FYEKMQ (reference sequence). The V gene end was trimmed by 1 base and the J gene end by 8 bases; junction bases not matched to a gene: 17. CDR3 nucleotide sequence: TGTGCCAGCAGCTTAGTGACAGGGCGGGATCGGCGGGCTTATTCACCCCTCCACTTT. Translation: CASSLVTGRDRRAYSPLHF.

The gene calls are TRBV7-9 and TRBJ1-1; 9 bases are a match to TRBD1. Germline V CDR1 and CDR2: SEHNR, FQNEAQ (reference sequence). The V gene end was trimmed by 3 bases and the J gene end by 8 bases; junction bases not matched to a gene: 4. This CDR3 region has 13 residues. The DNA for the CDR3 is TGTGCCAGCAGCTTGGGGGACAGGGCGGAAGCTTTCTTT. Its translation: CASSLGDRAEAFF.

This chain joins TRBV7-9 and TRBJ1-5; 9 positions match TRBD1. This CDR3 region has 17 residues. Germline V gene sequence: CDR1 SEHNR, CDR2 FQNEAQ (reference sequence). V gave up 4 bases and J gave up 2 bases; unmatched junction bases: 9. CDR3 protein: CASSSDRGARGNQPQHF. In nucleotides, the CDR3 is TGTGCCAGCAGCTCCGACAGGGGGGCGCGGGGCAATCAGCCCCAGCATTTT.